This T cell receptor (beta chain) comes out of a study of blood T cell repertoires in COVID-19 (dated by TCRdb to the early 2020s). Turning to the overall study: Collaborator samples came from the United States, Italy and Spain and covered acute and convalescent phases of COVID-19. Subjects who had been exposed to COVID-19, were actively infected with it, or had recovered from it provided the deeply sampled blood TCRbeta repertoires that made up the dataset. Samples came from the ongoing ImmuneRACE study (first 160 participants) plus 1,254 subjects from 6 global collaborators. Sample metadata almost always included a de-identified subject ID, COVID-19 status, age in years and sex. The material from the prospective study consisted of cDNA or gDNA derived from T cells, B-cell-depleted T cells, or PBMCs. Where HLA class I and class II types were available, the types were taken from metadata supplied by the sample provider, not from assay-based typing. A freely available public database, intended as a resource for researchers studying the immune response to SARS-CoV-2, is where the repertoires were released.

Collaborating institutions collected whole blood in K2EDTA tubes following their own protocols. Collaborator samples were shipped for TCRbeta analysis as frozen whole blood, isolated PBMCs, or DNA extracted from either sample type. On this clone itself: The antigen this receptor binds is unknown. No base quality information exists; no much larger clone differs at one position.

Broad study findings and their caveats: The quantity of clinical and demographic metadata differed by source and by participant and was supplied without curation.

TCRbeta CDR3 regions were amplified from genomic DNA by means of the immunoSEQ Assay, a bias-controlled multiplex PCR. The original pipeline was this. Nucleated cell counts per sample were estimated from amplification of reference gene primers within the assay. Sequence reads were collapsed and filtered to measure the absolute abundance of every unique TCRbeta CDR3 rearrangement. For each sample, productive Simpson clonality was calculated as the square root of Simpson's diversity index over productive rearrangements. TCRdb obtained this table from immuneACCESS and retained in-frame rearrangements with V and J assigned. These tables miss some clones; where compared with another copy, unresolved V genes account for less than half of the shortfall, and the remainder is unexplained. The D gene and trimming were derived from the DNA, and the V and J assignments and clone size from that table. The sample table contains roughly 88,000 clones; only one count was recorded for about four fifths of them. The ten biggest clones cover around a sixth of the sample.

The TCR comes from a woman of 80 years or more with acute or convalescent COVID-19. The sequencing input was peripheral blood.

The sequenced DNA: TGTGCCAGCAGTGAAGGGAGCGGATGGCAGTTCTTC. This gives the protein CASSEGSGWQFF. The V gene is TRBV2 and the J gene is TRBJ2-1, with TRBD2 tentatively as D gene (5 bases match). The CDR3 measures 12 amino acids from cysteine to phenylalanine. The DNA shown is the 36-base CDR3, in frame from base 1. Per the germline V gene, SNHLY is the CDR1 and FYNNEI is the CDR2. Trimming removed 1 base from V and 12 bases from J, leaving 10 bases between the germline ends.